This T cell receptor (beta chain) was obtained from a study of T cell repertoires in cytomegalovirus infection. Study-wide background: Public TCR beta signature analysis indicated the presence of both CMV infection and matching HLA type.

Germline-derived CDR1 and CDR2 are SEHNR and FQNEAQ (reference sequence). With 6 bases clipped from V and 4 bases from J, the junction kept 10 bases outside the gene matches. The CDR3 consists of 16 residues. This clonotype was counted at least ten times. Each CDR3 protein is one row after TCRdb ran MiXCR on the reads. The repertoire holds nearly 550,000 distinct CDR3 sequences, about 17% seen once, with roughly a quarter in the top ten. Sample: CD8+ T cells from PBMCs. This rearrangement joins TRBV7-9 to TRBJ2-5, with 11 positions matching TRBD1. This sequence originates from a human donor in good health (CMV status not recorded). Some clones in this sample may be carry-over from other donors' samples. The CDR3 sequence is CASRYTRDRGLETQYF. In DNA, the CDR3 is TGTGCCAGCAGATATACCCGGGACAGGGGGTTAGAGACCCAGTACTTC.